These 21 T cell receptor beta chains were sequenced from one sample in a study of CD8 T cells in ankylosing spondylitis. General study findings and limits: For ankylosing spondylitis blood, a TCR beta motif of about eight highly homologous variants appeared characteristic.

TCRdb redid the calling of the 5' RACE reads with MiXCR, one entry per CDR3 protein. The table lists 350,000 to 450,000 distinct CDR3 sequences, 20% to 30% of them singletons. Antigen specificity for these receptors is unknown. Sequences were obtained from blood, either unsorted or a sorted T cell fraction (not recorded which). The receptors derive from a male donor with ankylosing spondylitis.

There are a few counts of this clonotype. The V gene is TRBV20-1, the J gene TRBJ2-1, with 12 nucleotides matching TRBD2. The CDR3 length is 15 residues. The germline V gene has CDR1 DFQATT and CDR2 SNEGSKA (reference sequence). Losses at the gene ends were 5 bases for V and 7 bases for J; bases not matched to a gene: 9. The CDR3: CSAPTLAGGRNEQFF. CDR3 DNA sequence: TGCAGTGCTCCTACTCTAGCGGGAGGGCGAAATGAGCAGTTCTTC.

This clonotype was seen only a few times. The rearrangement joins TRBV7-2 to TRBJ2-2, with TRBD2 matching 8 bases. CDR3 length: 16 residues. J was trimmed by 3 bases and V by 5 bases; bases with no gene match: 8. Per germline, CDR1 SGHTA and CDR2 FQGNSA. The CDR3 nucleotides read TGTGCCAGCAGCAGACTAGCGAGTTTGTACACCGGGGAGCTGTTTTTT. This gives the protein CASSRLASLYTGELFF.

This clonotype was found a few times. Here the CDR3 DNA reads TGTGCCACCAGCTTAGCGAAGACAGGGGGCGCGGAGACCCAGTACTTC. It codes for CATSLAKTGGAETQYF. The V call is TRBV15, the J call TRBJ2-5, with 10 bases aligning to TRBD1. J lost 5 bases, V lost 5 bases, and 11 bases had no gene match. Germline V gene data show CDR1 as LNHNV and CDR2 as YYDKDF (reference sequence). CDR3 length: 16 amino acids.

Only a few counts were recorded for this clonotype. This chain joins TRBV20-1 and TRBJ1-5; D possibly corresponds to TRBD1 (5 bases). Germline V gene data show CDR1 as DFQATT and CDR2 as SNEGSKA (reference sequence). V gave up 3 bases and J gave up 5 bases, with 14 bases separating them. The length of the CDR3 is 14 residues. The CDR3 DNA sequence: TGCAGTGCTAGTCACTGGGGCGGGGATCAGCCCCAGCATTTT. Translation gives CSASHWGGDQPQHF.

The chain links TRBV2 to TRBJ2-1, with 7 bases identical to TRBD2. CDR1 and CDR2 from the germline V gene are SNHLY and FYNNEI. V shed 2 bases and J 1 base; nucleotides not matched to a gene: 2. CDR3 length: 15 residues. Here the CDR3 DNA reads TGTGCCAGCAGTGAACTAGCGGTGTCCTACAATGAGCAGTTCTTC. Translation gives CASSELAVSYNEQFF.

V is TRBV18 and J is TRBJ2-3; no clear D. The CDR3 is 14 residues long. Germline V gene lookup returns CDR1 KGHSH and CDR2 LQKENI. V was pared by 3 bases and J by 9 bases, with 16 bases between. The CDR3 spells CASSPPPPARTQYF. Here the CDR3 DNA reads TGTGCCAGCTCACCTCCTCCGCCAGCGAGGACGCAGTATTTT.

This clonotype was detected only a few times. The chain links TRBV4-2 to TRBJ2-7; TRBD2 matches 16 bases. The trim removed 0 bases at V and 4 bases at J, leaving 9 bases unmatched. The CDR3 length is 19 residues. Germline loops: CDR1 LGHNA, CDR2 YNFKEQ. The CDR3 loop is CASSQDLGLAGGPTYEQYV. In nucleotides, the CDR3 is TGTGCCAGCAGCCAAGATTTGGGACTAGCGGGAGGGCCTACGTACGAGCAGTACGTC.

This clonotype was picked up a small number of times. The rearrangement joins TRBV15 to TRBJ1-6; D remains ambiguous. This CDR3 has 13 amino acids. In germline, CDR1 is LNHNV, CDR2 YYDKDF (reference sequence). Trimming cost V 0 bases and J 12 bases, with 9 bases left between them. CDR3 nucleotides: TGTGCCACCAGCAGAGAACCCTATCTACCCCTCCACTTT. It specifies CATSREPYLPLHF.

This rearrangement joins TRBV4-1 to TRBJ1-4, with D possibly matching TRBD1 (6 bases). The CDR3 is 16 residues long. Germline-derived CDR1 and CDR2 are MGHRA and YSYEKL. V dropped 1 base and J dropped 2 bases, with 11 bases sitting between them. Written as DNA, the CDR3 is TGCGCCAGCAGCCAAGGAAGGGGGGCGACTAATGAAAAACTGTTTTTT. Translating gives CASSQGRGATNEKLFF.

The table lists this clonotype with many counts. This chain links TRBV12-3 or TRBV12-4 with TRBJ2-3; 7 nucleotides align to TRBD2. The CDR3 is 12 residues long. J gave up 6 bases and V 7 bases, and 4 bases lay outside the gene matches. DNA of the CDR3: TGTGCCAGCAACCCGGGAGGTGATACGCAGTATTTT. Translating gives CASNPGGDTQYF.

The genes are TRBV14 and TRBJ2-1; possible D gene TRBD1, 5 bases. Germline V CDR1 and CDR2: SGHDN, FVKESK. The CDR3 extends over 16 amino acids. The ends were cut back, 3 bases at V and 4 bases at J, with 16 bases in the middle. The CDR3 nucleotides are TGTGCCAGCAGCCACCTACTGAAGACAGTATACAATGAGCAGTTCTTC. This encodes CASSHLLKTVYNEQFF. Variable domain in full (rest from reference TRBV14 and TRBJ2-1): EAGVTQFPSHSVIEKGQTVTLRCDPISGHDNLYWYRRVMGKEIKFLLHFVKESKQDESGMPNNRFLAERTGGTYSTLKVQPAELEDSGVYFCASSHLLKTVYNEQFFGPGTRLTVL.

The V call is TRBV9, the J call TRBJ1-2; D call uncertain. CDR3 size: 17 residues. Germline-derived CDR1 and CDR2 are SGDLS and YYNGEE. The V end was cut by 2 bases, the J end by 0 bases, with 17 bases between. CDR3 nucleotide sequence: TGTGCCAGCAGCGTCGTGGAACACCTAACTTCTAACTATGGCTACACCTTC. It encodes CASSVVEHLTSNYGYTF.

This chain uses TRBV5-1 with TRBJ2-5, with TRBD1 matching over 9 bases. The ends lost 0 bases at V and 5 bases at J; junction bases unmatched: 5. Germline V gene lookup returns CDR1 SGHRS and CDR2 YFSETQ. The CDR3 has 15 residues. CDR3 region: CASSLEQGAWETQYF. In DNA form, the CDR3 reads TGCGCCAGCAGCTTGGAACAGGGGGCCTGGGAGACCCAGTACTTC.

This clonotype was picked up a small number of times. The rearrangement uses TRBV12-3 or TRBV12-4 and TRBJ2-3; 7 bases fit TRBD2. The CDR3 totals 15 residues. The V and J ends lost 6 bases and 1 base, in that order; junction bases with no gene match: 7. This CDR3 reads CASSPYTSGTDTQYF. Here the CDR3 DNA reads TGTGCCAGCAGCCCCTATACTAGCGGCACAGATACGCAGTATTTT.

This clonotype was detected only once. In DNA, the CDR3 is TGTGCCAGCAGATTGCTAGCGGGAACCGCCTATGAGCAGTTCTTC. Translating gives CASRLLAGTAYEQFF. V is TRBV6-1 and J is TRBJ2-1; 9 positions agree with TRBD2. CDR3 length equals 15 residues. The ends lost 6 bases at V and 8 bases at J; junction bases unmatched: 11. Germline V CDR1 and CDR2: MNHNS, SASEGT.

The chain recombines TRBV29-1 with TRBJ1-1; TRBD1 matches 10 bases. Germline trimming cut 4 bases from V and 5 bases from J; bases unmatched to any gene: 7. CDR3 length equals 14 residues. The germline CDR1 and CDR2 sequences are SQVTM and ANQGSEA. CDR3 DNA: TGCAGCGTTGGGGGACAGGGGAAGAGAACTGAAGCTTTCTTT. This encodes CSVGGQGKRTEAFF.

This clonotype came up a few times. Written as DNA, the CDR3 is TGCAGTGTCGAGCAGAGTAACTATGGCTACACCTTC. Translating it yields CSVEQSNYGYTF. The genes are TRBV20-1 and TRBJ1-2, with unresolved D. Trimming stripped 7 bases from V and 1 base from J, with 10 bases between. The V gene's germline CDR1 is DFQATT and CDR2 SNEGSKA (reference sequence). The CDR3 length is 12 residues.

The table lists this clonotype with a few counts. The chain links TRBV7-2 to TRBJ1-5; perhaps TRBD1 as D (6 bases). Germline V gene lookup returns CDR1 SGHTA and CDR2 FQGNSA. The CDR3 has 15 residues. Trimming removed 4 bases from V and 3 bases from J, with 13 bases in between. The chain's CDR3 is CASSSHGGLNQPQHF. The CDR3 DNA reads TGTGCCAGCAGCTCCCACGGGGGGCTCAATCAGCCCCAGCATTTT.

The chain employs TRBV29-1 and TRBJ2-7; the match to TRBD1 covers 9 bases. This CDR3 region has 13 residues. With 0 bases clipped from V and 8 bases from J, the junction kept 5 bases outside the gene matches. Germline V gives CDR1 SQVTM, CDR2 ANQGSEA. In nucleotides, the CDR3 is TGCAGCGTTGAAGAAACAGGGGGCGACAAGCAGTACTTC. Protein: CSVEETGGDKQYF.

A few counts support this clonotype. The chain carries TRBV12-3 or TRBV12-4 and TRBJ2-3, with 13 bases lining up with TRBD2. This CDR3 is built from 15 residues. The V and J ends lost 7 bases and 3 bases, in that order; junction bases with no gene match: 4. In nucleotides, the CDR3 is TGTGCCAGCAACCCGGGACTAGCGGGAACAGATACGCAGTATTTT. This translates into CASNPGLAGTDTQYF.

This clonotype was counted a few times. The rearrangement uses TRBV20-1 and TRBJ2-2; 9 nucleotides match TRBD1. Germline V CDR1 and CDR2: DFQATT, SNEGSKA (reference sequence). The CDR3 length is 13 residues. This chain's CDR3 is CSGGQGNTGELFF. The DNA for the CDR3 is TGCAGCGGGGGACAGGGGAACACCGGGGAGCTGTTTTTT.